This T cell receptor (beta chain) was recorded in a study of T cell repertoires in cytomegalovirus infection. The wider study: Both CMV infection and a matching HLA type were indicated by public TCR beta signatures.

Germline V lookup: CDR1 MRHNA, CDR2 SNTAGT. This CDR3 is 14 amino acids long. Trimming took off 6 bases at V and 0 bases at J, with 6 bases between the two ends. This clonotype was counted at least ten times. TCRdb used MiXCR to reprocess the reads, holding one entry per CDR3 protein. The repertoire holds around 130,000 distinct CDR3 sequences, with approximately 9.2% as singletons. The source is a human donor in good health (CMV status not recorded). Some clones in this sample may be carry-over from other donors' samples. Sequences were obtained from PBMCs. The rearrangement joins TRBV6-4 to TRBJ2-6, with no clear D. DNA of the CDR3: TGTGCCAGCAGGAGTGACTCTGGGGCCAACGTCCTGACTTTC. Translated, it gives CASRSDSGANVLTF.